This entry concerns a single T cell receptor beta chain. The antigen remains undetermined. Generated by immunoSEQ multiplex PCR, the TCRdb table keeps only in-frame clones and is missing some. The profile shows 70,000 or so clones, over 80% of them singletons. This specimen comes from a study of T cell responses to AZD1222 COVID-19 vaccine. The study, taken as a whole, reports: Donor demographics were predominantly white British with a female majority; clonal diversity may be underestimated. Among spike-specific TCRs, nearly half reportedly target unmutated variant regions.

Per germline, CDR1 SGHDT and CDR2 YYEEEE. The CDR3 consists of 14 residues. V shed 2 bases and J 5 bases; nucleotides not matched to a gene: 4. The receptor was derived from an adult who received the AZD1222 COVID-19 vaccine. V and J are TRBV5-6 and TRBJ2-1; 7 bases are shared with TRBD2. The starting material was peripheral blood, obtained 28 days after the second AZD1222 dose. The CDR3 DNA reads as TGTGCCAGCAGCTTCTTCACTAGCGACAATGAGCAGTTCTTC. Residues: CASSFFTSDNEQFF. The entire variable domain, with the rest obtained from reference TRBV5-6 and TRBJ2-1, is as follows: DAGVTQSPTHLIKTRGQQVTLRCSPKSGHDTVSWYQQALGQGPQFIFQYYEEEERQRGNFPDRFSGHQFPNYSSELNVNALLLGDSALYLCASSFFTSDNEQFFGPGTRLTVL.